This T cell receptor beta chain derives from a study of spatial heterogeneity in lung cancer (dated by TCRdb to the late 2010s). The study in broad terms: More beta-chain than alpha-chain transcripts were consistently detected, likely reflecting higher beta-chain transcript abundance. At surgery, both alpha and beta chains were TCR-sequenced in about 200 tumor regions, some 64 matched nontumor lung samples and 56 PBMC samples. Nonsynonymous mutation counts, determined by whole-exome sequencing of tumor tissue, were related to TCR repertoire features. In the raw uncorrected reads, each unique combination of TCR and UMI appeared more than ten times on average. TCR alpha and beta repertoires were quantitatively compared across multiple tumor regions, matched nontumor lung and blood in non-small cell lung cancer.

General study outcomes and caveats: Confirming at a functional level the hypothesis that regional TCRs recognize regional mutations was considered to require additional single-cell paired TCR alpha and beta sequencing.

The CDR1 and CDR2 encoded by the germline V gene are MNHNS and SASEGT. The CDR3 covers 11 residues, taking in both the cysteine and the phenylalanine. Only CDR3 DNA is held: 33 bases, read in frame from base 1. Trimming takes 8 bases from V and 5 bases from J, and the germline ends sit 6 bases apart. This clonotype has just a few counts. Its antigen is currently not known. No much larger clone is present one base from it, and per-base qualities are unavailable. The receptor library was made with 5' RACE. Sequencing was performed on a NextSeq 500. The TCR library protocol attached a unique molecular identifier to each TCR cDNA molecule to allow correction of PCR and sequencing errors. Processing in the source paper ran as follows. Decombinator tools were used for TCR identification, UMI-based error correction and CDR3 extraction. TCRs above a frequency of 2 per 1,000, corresponding to the top 1% of the tumor frequency distribution, were defined as expanded. Renyi diversity was computed with the R vegan package after each repertoire had been subsampled 100 times to 5,000 TCRs. CDR3 similarity networks were constructed using string-kernel similarity of amino acid triplets, with links drawn between CDR3s whose pairwise similarity was above 0.82. TCRdb reran the public reads through fastp at Q25 and MiXCR, keeping productive beta chains. Rows with one shared CDR3 protein collapse into an entry with the most common genes and DNA. Clone size and V and J calls follow TCRdb, not the original study. The sample has 6,000 or so distinct CDR3 sequences on record, roughly an eighth of them singletons. The top ten clonotypes cover more than 15% of the sample.

According to the study, the label for this sample's time point signals: sample taken at primary tumor resection. Without any cell sorting, TCR sequencing was performed on whole RNA extracted either from tumor and nontumor lung tissue or from cryopreserved PBMC samples. Donors were approximately 72 patients with early-stage, untreated non-small cell lung cancer from the lung TRACERx cohort. Patients were selected for TCR sequencing only if sufficient RNA was available from at least two tumor regions. Before selection, tumor and adjacent nontumor lung specimens were reviewed by a lung pathologist. The sample in question was normal lung tissue next to the tumor, obtained at surgery. The chain is assembled from TRBV6-1 and TRBJ1-4, with no D gene named confidently. The TCR was taken from a male donor with early-stage non-small cell lung cancer. Read as DNA, the sequence is TGTGCCAGCGAAAGGAATGAAAAACTGTTTTTT. Translated, this is CASERNEKLFF.